The 27 T cell receptor beta chains listed next were all sequenced from one sample in a study of T cell repertoires in cytomegalovirus infection. TCRdb fed the reads into MiXCR, producing one record per CDR3 protein. The repertoire has some 110,000 distinct CDR3 sequences, 10% of them found once; the top ten carry 31%. These TCRs are of unknown antigen specificity. Sequencing was performed on PBMCs, sequenced either directly or after in vitro stimulation (not recorded which). All receptors derive from a human donor in good health (CMV status not recorded). Some clones in this sample may be carry-over from other donors' samples.

As to this clonotype: A much larger clone differs by one base, so this may be a read error. The chain is built from TRBV10-3 and TRBJ2-7; 9 positions match TRBD2. Germline V CDR1 and CDR2: ENHRY, SYGVKD. The junction had 3 bases not matched to a gene; V was cut back by 3 bases and J by 0 bases. This CDR3 has 15 residues. The CDR3 DNA is TGTGCCATCAGTGATTCTAGCGGGAACTCCTACGAGCAGTACTTC. It codes for CAISDSSGNSYEQYF.

This clonotype was observed at least ten times. This chain links TRBV7-2 with TRBJ2-6; 9 positions agree with TRBD1. Germline-derived CDR1 and CDR2 are SGHTA and FQGNSA. The junction had 9 bases not matched to a gene; V was cut back by 5 bases and J by 4 bases. CDR3 length: 17 residues. The CDR3 sequence is CASSPQGAVSGANVLTF. CDR3 DNA sequence: TGTGCCAGCAGCCCACAGGGGGCGGTATCCGGGGCCAACGTCCTGACTTTC.

The chain employs TRBV12-3 or TRBV12-4 and TRBJ1-6, with D perhaps matching TRBD1 (6 bases). With 5 bases removed from V and 10 bases from J, the gap between germline ends came to 18 bases. This CDR3 has 15 residues. The chain's CDR3 is CASSTKQGGGSPLHF. The CDR3 DNA sequence: TGTGCCAGCAGTACGAAACAGGGCGGTGGCTCACCCCTCCACTTT.

This clonotype has a count of ten or more. V is TRBV20-1 and J is TRBJ2-1; 10 bases are shared with TRBD2. The germline V gene encodes CDR1 DFQATT and CDR2 SNEGSKA (reference sequence). Losses at the gene ends were 1 base for V and 5 bases for J; bases not matched to a gene: 5. The CDR3 is 15 amino acids. In DNA, the CDR3 is TGCAGTGCTAGAGGGTGGACTAGCGGTAACAATGAGCAGTTCTTC. Encoded protein: CSARGWTSGNNEQFF.

This clonotype was seen only a few times. This sequence may be a read error, since a much larger clone differs from it by one base. The chain is built from TRBV20-1 and TRBJ2-1, with TRBD2 matching over 10 bases. The CDR3 loop spans 15 amino acids. Trimming cost V 0 bases and J 5 bases; bases outside gene matches: 4. Germline V CDR1 and CDR2: DFQATT, SNEGSKA (reference sequence). The CDR3 DNA follows: TGCAGTGCTAGAGAGCTAGCGGGAGTCGACAATGAGCAGTTCTTC. Translated, it gives CSARELAGVDNEQFF.

This clonotype has at least ten counts. V usage is TRBV4-1 and J usage is TRBJ2-1, with D maybe TRBD2 (6 bases). Trimming stripped 0 bases from V and 7 bases from J, with 10 bases between. The CDR3 has 14 amino acids. Germline CDR1 and CDR2: MGHRA and YSYEKL. CDR3 nucleotide sequence: TGCGCCAGCAGCCAAGATGGAGGGTGGAATGAGCAGTTCTTC. Protein: CASSQDGGWNEQFF.

This clonotype was seen more than once but under ten times. The J gene is TRBJ1-4, the V gene TRBV28; no firm D call. V shed 5 bases and J shed 0 bases, with 10 bases lying between them. Germline V gene sequence: CDR1 MDHEN, CDR2 SYDVKM. The CDR3 is made up of 15 amino acids. CDR3 in amino acids: CASSDVRATNEKLFF. DNA for the CDR3: TGTGCCAGCAGTGATGTCCGGGCAACTAATGAAAAACTGTTTTTT. Based on the CDR3 plus reference TRBV28 and TRBJ1-4, the full variable domain is DVKVTQSSRYLVKRTGEKVFLECVQDMDHENMFWYRQDPGLGLRLIYFSYDVKMKEKGDIPEGYSVSREKKERFSLILESASTNQTSMYLCASSDVRATNEKLFFGSGTQLSVL.

The chain recombines TRBV14 with TRBJ2-7; no reliable D call. The CDR3 contains 15 residues. Germline values: CDR1 SGHDN, CDR2 FVKESK. The V end lost 2 bases, the J end lost 5 bases, and 16 bases lay between the germline ends. The CDR3, as DNA: TGTGCCAGCAGCCAATGGGCCAGGCGGTCCGACGAGCAGTACTTC. Amino acids: CASSQWARRSDEQYF.

The chain is built from TRBV7-2 and TRBJ2-3; D gene uncertain. The CDR3 sequence is 13 residues long. V gave up 4 bases and J gave up 0 bases, with 5 bases separating them. Germline V gene sequence: CDR1 SGHTA, CDR2 FQGNSA. Here the CDR3 reads CASSSISTDTQYF. The CDR3 DNA reads TGTGCCAGCAGCTCGATCAGCACAGATACGCAGTATTTT.

This sequence joins TRBV11-3 and TRBJ2-5, with D perhaps matching TRBD2 (5 bases). V lost 0 bases to trimming and J lost 6 bases, with 14 bases between them. The CDR3 covers 15 residues. CDR1 is SGHNT, CDR2 YENEEA, per germline. Here the CDR3 reads CASSLDGRESKTQYF. The CDR3 nucleotides read TGTGCCAGCAGCTTAGATGGTCGGGAATCGAAGACCCAGTACTTC.

This clonotype was detected ten times or more. This chain uses TRBV11-3 with TRBJ1-3, with 8 bases fitting TRBD1. Germline-derived CDR1 and CDR2 are SGHNT and YENEEA. The V and J ends lost 4 bases and 0 bases, in that order; junction bases with no gene match: 14. This CDR3 is 19 amino acids long. The CDR3 DNA is TGTGCCAGCAGCTCGATCGGGTCAGGGGGCGAAAGCTCTGGAAACACCATATATTTT. Amino acid sequence: CASSSIGSGGESSGNTIYF.

This clonotype was seen a handful of times. J is TRBJ2-7 and V is TRBV18; TRBD1 matches at 9 bases. The germline CDR1 and CDR2 sequences are KGHSH and LQKENI. The V and J ends lost 4 bases and 3 bases, in that order; junction bases with no gene match: 1. This CDR3 has 13 residues. The CDR3 coding sequence is TGTGCCAGCTCACAGACAGGGGGCTACGAGCAGTACGTC. The encoded protein is CASSQTGGYEQYV.

This chain connects TRBV29-1 to TRBJ2-7, with a weak D call TRBD1 (6 bases). The CDR3 is 11 residues long. Germline V gene sequence: CDR1 SQVTM, CDR2 ANQGSEA. The V end lost 7 bases, the J end lost 5 bases, and 12 bases lay between the germline ends. CDR3 protein: CSGRTAHEQYF. The CDR3 DNA is TGCAGCGGTCGGACAGCGCACGAGCAGTACTTC.

This clonotype has more than one count but fewer than ten. The genes are TRBV28 and TRBJ1-3; no clear D gene. Germline CDR1 is MDHEN and CDR2 is SYDVKM. Between the trimmed V and J ends, which lost 6 bases and 4 bases, there was a span of 13 bases. The CDR3 is 14 amino acids. CDR3 sequence (DNA): TGTGCCAGCAGCCACAGTACCGGCGGAAACACCATATATTTT. Protein: CASSHSTGGNTIYF.

There are many counts of this clonotype. The chain carries TRBV5-1 and TRBJ2-6; D is ambiguous. V dropped 2 bases and J dropped 4 bases, with 13 bases sitting between them. The CDR3 extends over 16 amino acids. The germline V gene encodes CDR1 SGHRS and CDR2 YFSETQ. The CDR3 here is CASSFSPSDGANVLTF. The CDR3 nucleotides are TGCGCCAGCAGCTTTAGCCCCTCGGACGGGGCCAACGTCCTGACTTTC.

This clonotype was observed at least ten times. This chain uses TRBV12-3 or TRBV12-4 with TRBJ1-1; tentative D call: TRBD1 (6 bases). This CDR3 is built from 14 residues. Deletions cut 7 bases from V and 0 bases from J, with 12 bases between. CDR3: CASTSGTLNTEAFF. CDR3 nucleotide sequence: TGTGCCAGCACCTCGGGGACATTGAACACTGAAGCTTTCTTT.

This chain links TRBV7-9 with TRBJ1-5, with 7 bases aligning to TRBD1. The length of the CDR3 is 14 residues. The V gene end was trimmed by 7 bases and the J gene end by 7 bases; junction bases not matched to a gene: 10. The germline CDR1 and CDR2 sequences are SEHNR and FQNEAQ (reference sequence). The CDR3 sequence is CASTEDRAGQPQHF. The DNA of the CDR3 is TGTGCCAGCACCGAAGACAGGGCGGGCCAGCCCCAGCATTTT.

V is TRBV6-8 and J is TRBJ2-2, with D possibly TRBD1 on 5 matching bases. Trimming pared 6 bases from V and 4 bases from J, leaving 18 bases between. Germline CDR1 MNHGY, CDR2 SAAAGT. There are 16 residues in the CDR3. DNA for the CDR3: TGTGCCAGCAGATTAGACAGCCTTAATCCCACCGGGGAGCTGTTTTTT. Its protein is CASRLDSLNPTGELFF.

The chain employs TRBV12-3 or TRBV12-4 and TRBJ2-6, with 8 bases matching TRBD1. There are 16 residues in the CDR3. Trimming cost V 8 bases and J 3 bases; bases outside gene matches: 9. The DNA of the CDR3 is TGTGCCAGCGACGGGGCAGGGGGCAGTGGGGCCAACGTCCTGACTTTC. Residues: CASDGAGGSGANVLTF.

V gene TRBV28 combines with J gene TRBJ2-7; 7 bases are shared with TRBD2. With 7 bases clipped from V and 2 bases from J, the junction kept 8 bases outside the gene matches. This CDR3 is 14 amino acids long. Germline V gene sequence: CDR1 MDHEN, CDR2 SYDVKM. As DNA, the CDR3 is TGTGCCAGCATCGCAGCGGGGCTGGCCTACGAGCAGTACTTC. It specifies CASIAAGLAYEQYF.

Ten or more counts support this clonotype. This sequence joins TRBV7-2 and TRBJ2-7; tentatively, D is TRBD1 (5 bases). V was cut by 1 base and J by 6 bases, with 10 bases left in between. The CDR3 consists of 13 residues. Looked up from germline, CDR1 is SGHTA and CDR2 is FQGNSA. The CDR3 reads CASSLGGGAEQYF. The CDR3 DNA reads TGTGCCAGCAGCTTAGGGGGCGGCGCCGAGCAGTACTTC.

This clonotype has ten or more counts. The J gene is TRBJ1-5, the V gene TRBV7-2; 7 bases map to TRBD1. Germline CDR1 reads SGHTA; CDR2 reads FQGNSA. This CDR3 spans 13 amino acids. Trimming took 7 bases from V and 6 from J; bases not matched to a gene: 6. The CDR3 region is CASKQGSAQPQHF. CDR3 nucleotides: TGTGCCAGCAAACAGGGGTCGGCTCAGCCCCAGCATTTT.

A few counts support this clonotype. The CDR3 DNA follows: TGCGCCAGCAGCCTCGTAGAAAGGGGGCTGGATTACACCTTC. Translated, it gives CASSLVERGLDYTF. V is TRBV4-1 and J is TRBJ1-2; 7 bases line up with TRBD1. The CDR3 runs to 14 residues. The V gene's germline CDR1 is MGHRA and CDR2 YSYEKL. The trim removed 4 bases at V and 11 bases at J, leaving 13 bases unmatched.

In this sample, this clonotype turned up once. The chain employs TRBV19 and TRBJ2-2; 9 bases fit TRBD1. This CDR3 spans 14 amino acids. The V and J ends lost 4 bases and 7 bases, in that order; junction bases with no gene match: 4. Germline V gene data show CDR1 as LNHDA and CDR2 as SQIVND (reference sequence). CDR3 sequence reads: CASSTTGGGGELFF. The CDR3 bases are TGTGCCAGTAGTACTACAGGGGGCGGCGGGGAGCTGTTTTTT.

In its sample, this clonotype was seen many times. The V and J genes are TRBV7-2 and TRBJ2-5; D perhaps matches TRBD2 (6 bases). CDR1 is SGHTA and CDR2 is FQGNSA in the germline V gene. V dropped 3 bases and J dropped 4 bases, with 9 bases sitting between them. The CDR3 covers 13 residues. CDR3: CASSLTSGETQYF. The CDR3 DNA sequence: TGTGCCAGCAGCTTGACTAGTGGAGAGACCCAGTACTTC.

This clonotype was found many times. This rearrangement joins TRBV7-9 to TRBJ2-4; possibly TRBD2 for D (6 bases). The CDR3 runs 15 residues. V lost 5 bases and J lost 1, with 12 bases in between. Germline V lookup: CDR1 SEHNR, CDR2 FQNEAQ (reference sequence). The CDR3 here is CASSPPRGAKNIQYF. The CDR3, as DNA: TGTGCCAGCAGCCCACCGCGGGGTGCCAAAAACATTCAGTACTTC.

This clonotype was seen repeatedly, ten times or more. The V gene is TRBV2, the J gene TRBJ2-5; maybe TRBD2 (6 bases). CDR1 and CDR2 from the germline V gene are SNHLY and FYNNEI. The CDR3 is 15 residues long. V dropped 4 bases and J dropped 1 base, with 13 bases sitting between them. This CDR3 is CASSAGEGPQETQYF. The CDR3 DNA follows: TGTGCCAGCAGTGCGGGGGAAGGCCCCCAAGAGACCCAGTACTTC.